Listed below are T cell receptor beta chains from one sample, sequenced in a study of blood T cell repertoires in COVID-19. Data came from immunoSEQ multiplex PCR; TCRdb stores just in-frame clones and leaves some out. The sample lists about 290,000 clones; approximately 90% were seen once. Sequencing was done on a sample of peripheral blood. The source of these receptors is a man aged 35-49 years with acute or convalescent COVID-19. Both conserved end residues are part of each CDR3. D genes are given only for firm matches. Clone size is not always given. Where it is, it says once, few, many or a class for expanded clones.

TRBV6-5,NA,TRBD2,TRBJ2-1,CASNPVAGYNEQFF,TGTGCCAGCAACCCGGTAGCGGGTTACAATGAGCAGTTCTTC
TRBV25-1,NA,NA,TRBJ1-6,CASSGVPRNSPLHF,TGTGCCAGCAGTGGGGTACCGCGGAATTCACCCCTCCACTTT
TRBV5-1,NA,TRBD1,TRBJ2-7,CASSLAGTVSYEQYF,TGCGCCAGCAGCTTGGCCGGGACAGTCTCCTACGAGCAGTACTTC
TRBV6-5,NA,TRBD1,TRBJ1-2,CASNSGQGLYGYTF,TGTGCCAGCAATTCGGGACAGGGGCTTTATGGCTACACCTTC
TRBV5-1,once,TRBD2,TRBJ2-1,CASSLEGLDYNEQFF,TGCGCCAGCAGCTTGGAGGGACTAGACTACAATGAGCAGTTCTTC
TRBV6-5,NA,NA,TRBJ1-1,CASSFGVYTEAFF,TGTGCCAGCAGTTTCGGGGTCTACACTGAAGCTTTCTTT
TRBV12-3/TRBV12-4,NA,TRBD1,TRBJ2-1,CASSPDRVNEQFF,TGTGCCAGCAGCCCGGACAGGGTAAATGAGCAGTTCTTC
TRBV2,NA,TRBD1,TRBJ1-6,CASSETRTGGNSPLHF,TGTGCCAGCAGTGAAACGAGGACAGGAGGAAATTCACCCCTCCACTTT
TRBV11-3,NA,TRBD1,TRBJ1-1,CASSPGQGENTEAFF,TGTGCCAGCAGCCCGGGACAGGGAGAGAACACTGAAGCTTTCTTT
TRBV5-1,NA,NA,TRBJ2-2,CASSLYGATGELFF,TGCGCCAGCAGCTTGTATGGGGCGACCGGGGAGCTGTTTTTT
TRBV6-1,NA,NA,TRBJ1-2,CASSYRGASYGYTF,TGTGCCAGCAGTTATCGGGGGGCCAGCTATGGCTACACCTTC
TRBV7-3,NA,NA,TRBJ1-6,CASSLTPRGENSPLHF,TGTGCCAGCAGCTTAACTCCCAGGGGAGAGAATTCACCCCTCCACTTT
TRBV19,few,TRBD1,TRBJ1-3,CASSMTGASGNTIYF,TGTGCCAGTAGTATGACAGGGGCCTCTGGAAACACCATATATTTT
TRBV30,NA,NA,TRBJ1-2,CAWSVEDTYGYTF,TGTGCCTGGAGTGTAGAAGACACCTATGGCTACACCTTC
TRBV6-5,NA,NA,TRBJ1-1,CASSGGWTEAFF,TGTGCCAGCAGCGGGGGATGGACTGAAGCTTTCTTT
TRBV19,NA,NA,TRBJ1-4,CASSIRGNEKLFF,TGTGCCAGTAGTATCAGGGGTAATGAAAAACTGTTTTTT
TRBV7-9,NA,NA,TRBJ2-7,CASSLGQGMYEQYF,TGTGCCAGCAGCTTAGGCCAGGGGATGTACGAGCAGTACTTC
TRBV19,NA,NA,TRBJ1-3,CASLLGNTIYF,TGTGCCAGTCTCCTTGGAAACACCATATATTTT
TRBV27,NA,NA,TRBJ1-4,CASSLWGPTNEKLFF,TGTGCCAGCAGTTTATGGGGGCCAACTAATGAAAAACTGTTTTTT
TRBV29-1,NA,TRBD1,TRBJ1-5,CSVEDLLGQSPHSNQPQHF,TGCAGCGTTGAAGATCTTCTGGGACAGTCACCCCATAGCAATCAGCCCCAGCATTTT
TRBV28,few,TRBD1,TRBJ1-4,CASSWGQGGEKLFF,TGTGCCAGCAGTTGGGGACAGGGTGGTGAAAAACTGTTTTTT
TRBV6-1,NA,TRBD1,TRBJ1-2,CASSEGDREAGGYTF,TGTGCCAGCAGTGAGGGGGACAGGGAGGCGGGTGGCTACACCTTC
TRBV6-5,few,NA,TRBJ1-1,CASRGNTEAFF,TGTGCCAGCAGGGGCAACACTGAAGCTTTCTTT
TRBV11-2,NA,TRBD2,TRBJ2-1,CASSLESGGYNEQFF,TGTGCCAGCAGCTTAGAAAGCGGGGGATACAATGAGCAGTTCTTC